The 23 T cell receptor beta chains given below trace back to one sample, sequenced in a study of regulatory T cells in long-lasting Graves disease. iRepertoire HTBI primers and Arm-PCR of CDR3 regions built TCR beta libraries. TCRdb re-called the multiplex PCR reads with MiXCR, one entry per CDR3 protein. The sample holds about 470,000 distinct CDR3 sequences, roughly 15% seen once. Time point described: newly diagnosed GD, antithyroid drugs for less than 3 months. The TCR library used RNA extracted from PBMCs. This sample also belongs to another study, concerning T cells in Graves' hyperthyroidism and ophthalmopathy.

Material: peripheral blood mononuclear cells (PBMCs), obtained at new diagnosis, from a patient treated with antithyroid drugs. These receptor sequences come from a man in his forties with Graves disease.

The chain uses TRBV20-1 and TRBJ2-5, with TRBD1 identical over 8 bases. The germline V gene encodes CDR1 DFQATT and CDR2 SNEGSKA (reference sequence). This CDR3 has 13 amino acids. V gave up 2 bases and J gave up 5 bases; unmatched junction bases: 4. CDR3 protein: CSARRQGWETQYF. The CDR3, as DNA: TGCAGTGCTAGACGACAGGGGTGGGAGACCCAGTACTTC.

This clonotype was found a few times. This chain joins TRBV20-1 and TRBJ2-7; 7 bases map to TRBD1. This CDR3 has 16 residues. The V and J ends lost 0 bases and 3 bases, in that order; junction bases with no gene match: 11. CDR1 DFQATT and CDR2 SNEGSKA come from the germline V gene (reference sequence). CDR3 in amino acids: CSARDHWDSDLYEQYF. The CDR3 DNA sequence: TGCAGTGCTAGAGATCATTGGGACAGTGACCTCTACGAGCAGTACTTC.

This clonotype was picked up a small number of times. The chain is built from TRBV20-1 and TRBJ2-7; no firm D call. The germline V gene has CDR1 DFQATT and CDR2 SNEGSKA (reference sequence). V lost 7 bases and J 0 bases, leaving 13 bases between the germline ends. The CDR3 length is 13 residues. The CDR3 coding sequence is TGCAGTGGCCCAAGTGGGATCTCCTACGAGCAGTACTTC. This sequence encodes CSGPSGISYEQYF.

This clonotype was detected only a few times. The chain employs TRBV28 and TRBJ1-1, with 8 bases identical to TRBD1. This CDR3 contains 13 residues. Germline V gives CDR1 MDHEN, CDR2 SYDVKM. With 10 bases clipped from V and 3 bases from J, the junction kept 7 bases outside the gene matches. CDR3: CATQDRADTEAFF. The CDR3 DNA is TGTGCCACCCAGGACAGGGCCGACACTGAAGCTTTCTTT.

The chain is built from TRBV19 and TRBJ1-5; possibly TRBD1 for D (5 bases). CDR3 length: 16 residues. V lost 5 bases to trimming and J lost 2 bases, with 16 bases between them. CDR1 is LNHDA, CDR2 SQIVND, per germline (reference sequence). DNA for the CDR3: TGTGCCAGTAGTTTGCAAGGGACGGTGGGCAATCAGCCCCAGCATTTT. Protein sequence: CASSLQGTVGNQPQHF.

This chain uses TRBV6-2 or TRBV6-3 with TRBJ2-6; TRBD1 matches 7 bases. The CDR3 is 18 amino acids. Trimming removed 0 bases from V and 4 bases from J; junction bases left unmatched: 9. Germline lookup yields CDR1 MNHEY and CDR2 SVGEGT. The CDR3 DNA reads as TGTGCCAGCAGTTACTCGAGGGGGCTGAGGGCCGGGGCCAACGTCCTGACTTTC. This translates into CASSYSRGLRAGANVLTF.

Worth noting for this clonotype: Relative to the germline gene, one junction end is altered; a read error may explain this. The CDR3 DNA reads TGTGCCAGCAGCCCCAGGACAGGGAACACTAAAGCTTTCTTT. It encodes CASSPRTGNTKAFF. The chain is built from TRBV7-9 and TRBJ1-1; 8 nucleotides line up with TRBD1. Germline V gives CDR1 SEHNR, CDR2 FQNEAQ (reference sequence). The CDR3 contains 14 residues.

This clonotype was observed many times. The chain has TRBV12-3 or TRBV12-4 and TRBJ2-1; weak D call: TRBD1 (5 bases). Trimming took off 3 bases at V and 3 bases at J, with 15 bases between the two ends. The CDR3 runs 16 residues. This chain's CDR3 is CASSFHLGRGYNEQFF. The CDR3, as DNA: TGTGCCAGCAGTTTTCACCTAGGAAGGGGCTACAATGAGCAGTTCTTC.

Comments on this clonotype: The junction and the germline gene differ at one end; a read error may be behind it. The chain employs TRBV18 and TRBJ2-3, with 9 bases identical to TRBD1. The CDR3 totals 16 residues. CDR1 is KGHSH and CDR2 is LQKENI in the germline V gene. CDR3 nucleotides: TGTGCCAGCTCGCCACCGGGACAGGGCTTTACAGATACGCAGTATTTT. Translation: CASSPPGQGFTDTQYF.

This clonotype was detected many times. The chain combines TRBV20-1 with TRBJ1-4, with TRBD1 identical over 8 bases. The germline gives CDR1 DFQATT, CDR2 SNEGSKA (reference sequence). This CDR3 is built from 14 residues. After removal of 5 bases from V and 8 bases from J, the junction contained 10 bases not matched to a gene. The CDR3 DNA sequence: TGCAGTGCTTTCCCCCAGGGGGCTGGGGAAAAACTGTTTTTT. As protein: CSAFPQGAGEKLFF.

V and J are TRBV5-1 and TRBJ2-7; 8 nucleotides match TRBD2. Germline V gene sequence: CDR1 SGHRS, CDR2 YFSETQ. The V segment lost 2 bases and the J segment 6 bases; nucleotides outside the gene matches: 10. The CDR3 loop spans 15 amino acids. In DNA, the CDR3 is TGCGCCAGCAGCTTACCAAGCAGCGGGAGTACCGAGCAGTACTTC. Translated: CASSLPSSGSTEQYF.

This clonotype has only one observation. A much larger clonotype is one base distant, so this may be a read error. The chain uses TRBV20-1 and TRBJ2-1; D gene unclear. The V gene lost 0 bases and the J gene lost 5 bases, with 11 bases spanning the gap. The CDR3 runs 14 residues. Germline V gene lookup returns CDR1 DFQATT and CDR2 SNEGSKA (reference sequence). CDR3 sequence: CSARDHLVHNEQFF. CDR3 nucleotides: TGCAGTGCTAGAGATCATCTAGTTCACAATGAGCAGTTCTTC.

The chain employs TRBV19 and TRBJ2-7; TRBD2 agrees at 9 bases. Looked up from germline, CDR1 is LNHDA and CDR2 is SQIVND (reference sequence). J was trimmed by 5 bases and V by 6 bases; bases with no gene match: 17. There are 17 residues in the CDR3. CDR3 loop: CASSPDTVISGSNEQYF. CDR3 sequence (DNA): TGTGCCAGTAGCCCGGACACAGTAATTAGCGGGAGCAACGAGCAGTACTTC.

The table lists this clonotype with many counts. The rearrangement joins TRBV2 to TRBJ1-5, with TRBD1 matching over 9 bases. J lost 1 base, V lost 4 bases, and 11 bases had no gene match. Germline assignment: CDR1 SNHLY and CDR2 FYNNEI. The CDR3 spans 18 residues. CDR3 bases: TGTGCCAGCAGTGGGTCCGGGACAGGGAGTAGGAGCAATCAGCCCCAGCATTTT. As protein: CASSGSGTGSRSNQPQHF.

This clonotype was picked up many times. The chain uses TRBV28 and TRBJ2-7, with D perhaps given as TRBD1 or TRBD2 (6 bases each). The germline V gene encodes CDR1 MDHEN and CDR2 SYDVKM. The CDR3 has 17 residues. V gave up 4 bases and J gave up 4 bases, with 23 bases separating them. CDR3 sequence reads: CASSSGPTGRLRYEQYF. The CDR3 DNA reads TGTGCCAGCAGTTCAGGCCCTACAGGGAGGTTGAGGTACGAGCAGTACTTC.

This clonotype was seen a few times. The rearrangement links TRBV27 to TRBJ1-5; D gene uncertain. Germline loops: CDR1 MNHEY, CDR2 SMNVEV (reference sequence). Deletions cut 2 bases from V and 13 bases from J, with 24 bases between. The CDR3 has 16 amino acids. The CDR3 DNA reads TGTGCCAGCAGTTTAGAGGGCGTCCCGGGCAATCGGCCTCAGCATTTT. It codes for CASSLEGVPGNRPQHF.

This clonotype was detected only a few times. The rearrangement links TRBV6-1 to TRBJ2-7; tentative D call: TRBD1 (6 bases). In germline, CDR1 is MNHNS, CDR2 SASEGT. The CDR3 is 12 amino acids. V was clipped by 8 bases and J by 3 bases, with 11 bases between them. This CDR3 reads CASGGAVYEQYF. In nucleotides, the CDR3 is TGTGCCAGCGGGGGCGCGGTCTACGAGCAGTACTTC.

This clonotype turned up a few times. No conserved phenylalanine or tryptophan is present at the end of the CDR3, so a read error is the likely explanation. Because the CDR3's place on the DNA is in doubt, the DNA is left out and the CDR3 is given as listed by TCRdb. This chain joins TRBV6-1 and TRBJ1-1. Germline V lookup: CDR1 MNHNS, CDR2 SASEGT. The CDR3 numbers 10 amino acids, ends counted. The CDR3 reads CASSEWGTTL.

The chain combines TRBV5-1 with TRBJ1-4, with a possible D match to TRBD1 (6 bases). Germline CDR1 reads SGHRS; CDR2 reads YFSETQ. The CDR3 runs 17 residues. V was pared by 4 bases and J by 0 bases, with 16 bases between. The CDR3 here is CASSSTGLIATNEKLFF. For the CDR3, the DNA is TGCGCCAGCAGCAGTACAGGGCTGATTGCAACTAATGAAAAACTGTTTTTT.

Turning to this clonotype: A read error may be the cause here, since a much bigger clone is one base away. V gene TRBV2 combines with J gene TRBJ1-2; no clear D gene. The V and J ends lost 7 bases and 6 bases respectively, with 6 bases between them. The CDR3 spans 10 residues. The V gene's germline CDR1 is SNHLY and CDR2 FYNNEI. The CDR3 sequence: CASNGNGYTF. The DNA for the CDR3 is TGTGCCAGCAATGGGAATGGCTACACCTTC.

This clonotype came up many times. For the CDR3, the DNA is TGTGCCAGCAGCCGCCAACGGACAGGGGGAAACGTAGATACGCAGTATTTT. Translating gives CASSRQRTGGNVDTQYF. The rearrangement joins TRBV11-2 to TRBJ2-3; 10 bases line up with TRBD1. In germline, CDR1 is SGHAT, CDR2 FQNNGV. Unmatched junction bases numbered 13, after V lost 5 bases and J lost 5 bases. The length of the CDR3 is 17 residues.

This clonotype was detected many times. The chain employs TRBV2 and TRBJ2-1; 14 bases map to TRBD2. V trimming: 0 bases; J trimming: 7 bases; junction bases outside the gene matches: 2. The length of the CDR3 is 16 residues. CDR1 is SNHLY and CDR2 is FYNNEI in the germline V gene. CDR3 loop: CASSEAGLAGGNEQFF. The CDR3 bases are TGTGCCAGCAGTGAAGCCGGACTAGCGGGAGGTAATGAGCAGTTCTTC.

The chain links TRBV6-1 to TRBJ1-2; no definite D call. Trimming left V 4 bases short and J 5 bases short, with 11 bases between. This CDR3 has 13 residues. Per the germline V gene, CDR1 is MNHNS and CDR2 is SASEGT. In nucleotides, the CDR3 is TGTGCCAGCAGTGCCTCGCCCGCTTATGGCTACACCTTC. It translates to CASSASPAYGYTF.